This TCR beta chain was recovered during a study of low-dose radiotherapy and immunotherapy resistance in tumors. This clonotype was observed many times. TRAV- and TRBV-specific primers, spanning alpha and beta chains, primed first-strand cDNA. A roughly 20-cycle PCR with a constant-region primer and V-primer adapter amplified TCRs. One entry per CDR3 protein results from TCRdb running MiXCR on the reads. The data show about 100,000 distinct CDR3 sequences, about a fifth seen once. Time point given: after trial treatment. Stated treatment: LDRT plus nivolumab, ipilimumab, low-dose cyclophosphamide and aspirin (RACIN trial). This receptor was taken from a male donor with prostate cancer. Here the sequenced sample was PBMCs, taken after low-dose radiotherapy plus immunotherapy.

The CDR3 is CASSQEDSNQPQHF. CDR3 bases: TGCGCCAGCAGCCAGGAGGACAGCAATCAGCCCCAGCATTTT. V and J are TRBV4-1 and TRBJ1-5; D remains ambiguous. This CDR3 contains 14 residues. V lost 3 bases, J lost 1 base, and 7 bases lay in between. The germline V gene encodes CDR1 MGHRA and CDR2 YSYEKL.